The 30 T cell receptor beta chains presented below share a single source sample, sequenced in a study of molecular identifiers for immune sequencing clone quantification. TCRdb passed the PCR reads through MiXCR, listing each CDR3 protein once. The data contain approximately 680,000 distinct CDR3 sequences, about 25% of them singletons. Sequencing input: naive CD8+ T cells from blood, with Jurkat cell RNA spiked in. As to subset: FACS-sorted CD8+CD4-CCR7+CD45RA+ naive T cells. These receptors all come from a human donor in good health. Some libraries in this study had Jurkat cell RNA spiked in.

This chain links TRBV13 with TRBJ2-7; 8 bases line up with TRBD1. This CDR3 region has 16 residues. Germline CDR1 reads PRHDT; CDR2 reads FYEKMQ (reference sequence). J gave up 4 bases and V 5 bases, and 13 bases lay outside the gene matches. DNA of the CDR3: TGTGCCAGCAGCCACGATACCGGGACAGGACCTTACGAGCAGTACTTC. It codes for CASSHDTGTGPYEQYF.

This clonotype was detected many times. The genes are TRBV4-3 and TRBJ2-7; 7 nucleotides match TRBD1. The junction had 6 bases not matched to a gene; V was cut back by 4 bases and J by 0 bases. CDR1 is LGHNA and CDR2 is YSLEER in the germline V gene. The CDR3 spans 15 residues. The CDR3 is CASSPGQAPSYEQYF. CDR3 DNA: TGCGCCAGCAGCCCCGGACAGGCCCCCTCCTACGAGCAGTACTTC.

The chain has TRBV9 and TRBJ2-5; the match to TRBD1 covers 12 bases. The CDR3 covers 14 residues. J was trimmed by 1 base and V by 5 bases; bases with no gene match: 0. Germline-derived CDR1 and CDR2 are SGDLS and YYNGEE. The CDR3 loop is CASRGQGAQETQYF. DNA of the CDR3: TGTGCCAGCAGGGGACAGGGGGCCCAAGAGACCCAGTACTTC.

The CDR3 coding sequence is TGCGCCAGCAGCTTAATAGAGAGGGGGACCCAGTACTTC. This translates into CASSLIERGTQYF. The gene calls are TRBV5-1 and TRBJ2-5; D tentatively reads TRBD1 or TRBD2 (5 bases each). Germline assignment: CDR1 SGHRS and CDR2 YFSETQ. With 2 bases removed from V and 7 bases from J, the gap between germline ends came to 12 bases. The CDR3 consists of 13 residues. Supplemented by reference TRBV5-1 and TRBJ2-5, the full variable domain reads KAGVTQTPRYLIKTRGQQVTLSCSPISGHRSVSWYQQTPGQGLQFLFEYFSETQRNKGNFPGRFSGRQFSNSRSEMNVSTLELGDSALYLCASSLIERGTQYFGPGTRLLVL.

This clonotype occurred a few times. The chain links TRBV4-2 to TRBJ2-1; D may be TRBD1 or TRBD2 (5 bases each). Per germline, CDR1 LGHNA and CDR2 YNFKEQ. The CDR3 has 16 amino acids. V lost 0 bases to trimming and J lost 8 bases, with 17 bases between them. The CDR3 loop reads CASSQDSGTPWDEQFF. The CDR3 DNA reads TGTGCCAGCAGCCAAGATTCCGGGACGCCCTGGGATGAGCAGTTCTTC.

This clonotype came up many times. The chain combines TRBV28 with TRBJ2-6; D uncertain. Trimming cost V 8 bases and J 2 bases, with 22 bases left between them. CDR3 length equals 18 residues. Germline loops: CDR1 MDHEN, CDR2 SYDVKM. Here the CDR3 DNA reads TGTGCCAGCCATTTTTTGCAGACAAGCTCGGCTGGGGCCAACGTCCTGACTTTC. Protein: CASHFLQTSSAGANVLTF.

The gene calls are TRBV20-1 and TRBJ2-5; TRBD2 matches at 11 bases. Trimming removed 4 bases from V and 2 bases from J; junction bases left unmatched: 12. The germline CDR1 and CDR2 sequences are DFQATT and SNEGSKA (reference sequence). The length of the CDR3 is 17 residues. In nucleotides, the CDR3 is TGCAGTGCTACACAAGCCCCGGGACTAGCGGAACAAGAGACCCAGTACTTC. This encodes CSATQAPGLAEQETQYF.

V and J are TRBV4-3 and TRBJ1-1; TRBD1 is a possible D gene (6 bases). Germline values: CDR1 LGHNA, CDR2 YSLEER. This CDR3 is 16 amino acids long. V shed 0 bases and J shed 10 bases, with 21 bases lying between them. The CDR3 DNA sequence: TGCGCCAGCAGCCAAGATTTCAGCAACAGGGTGAAAGGAGCTTTCTTT. This translates into CASSQDFSNRVKGAFF.

On this clonotype itself: A much larger clonotype is one base distant, so this may be a read error. Here the CDR3 reads CASSHIVALEPQHF. As DNA, the CDR3 is TGTGCCAGCAGCCATATCGTCGCCCTGGAGCCCCAGCATTTT. The rearrangement joins TRBV4-2 to TRBJ1-5; D unresolved. Trimming removed 3 bases at V and 8 bases at J, with 14 bases between. Looked up from germline, CDR1 is LGHNA and CDR2 is YNFKEQ. The CDR3 runs 14 residues.

This clonotype has only one observation. A read error may be the cause here, since a much bigger clone is one base away. The genes are TRBV9 and TRBJ2-2; no firm D call. Germline V CDR1 and CDR2: SGDLS, YYNGEE. V was shortened by 0 bases and J by 10 bases, with 16 bases between the two germline ends. The CDR3 runs 15 residues. CDR3 in amino acids: CASSVGGSNAEELFF. CDR3 in DNA: TGTGCCAGCAGCGTAGGAGGATCCAACGCCGAGGAGCTGTTTTTT.

On this clonotype: The conserved closing phenylalanine or tryptophan is absent in this CDR3, likely reflecting a read error. This chain links TRBV4-1 with TRBJ1-2; 7 nucleotides agree with TRBD1. J gave up 0 bases and V 0 bases, and 7 bases lay outside the gene matches. The V gene's germline CDR1 is MGHRA and CDR2 YSYEKL. This CDR3 is built from 17 residues. The CDR3 region has the DNA TGCGCCAGCAGCCAAGATCGTGGACAGGAAGCTAACTATGGCTACACCCTC. This gives the protein CASSQDRGQEANYGYTL.

This clonotype showed up just a few times. The chain carries TRBV28 and TRBJ2-7, with 9 bases lining up with TRBD2. The CDR3 runs 17 residues. Germline-derived CDR1 and CDR2 are MDHEN and SYDVKM. The trim removed 4 bases at V and 1 base at J, leaving 11 bases unmatched. The CDR3 loop is CASSSVTASGVSYEQYF. In DNA, the CDR3 is TGTGCCAGCAGTTCCGTGACTGCTAGCGGGGTATCCTACGAGCAGTACTTC.

V gene TRBV28 combines with J gene TRBJ1-2, with TRBD1 as a possible D gene (5 bases). Trimming shortened V by 2 bases and J by 4 bases, and 14 bases separated the two germline ends. CDR1 and CDR2 (germline): MDHEN, SYDVKM. CDR3 length equals 15 residues. Here the CDR3 DNA reads TGTGCCAGCAGTTTAGGGTCCAGGGCCTCCTATGGCTACACCTTC. As protein: CASSLGSRASYGYTF.

The V call is TRBV20-1, the J call TRBJ2-7; unclear D gene. V was cut by 1 base and J by 4 bases, with 11 bases left in between. This CDR3 has 13 amino acids. In germline, CDR1 is DFQATT, CDR2 SNEGSKA (reference sequence). CDR3 amino acids: CSARGRSRYEQYF. The CDR3 DNA reads TGCAGTGCTAGAGGGCGCTCTCGGTACGAGCAGTACTTC.

This chain connects TRBV7-9 to TRBJ2-1, with D perhaps matching TRBD2 (5 bases). CDR1 is SEHNR, CDR2 FQNEAQ, per germline (reference sequence). V lost 5 bases and J 0 bases, leaving 14 bases between the germline ends. The CDR3 contains 16 residues. CDR3 coding DNA: TGTGCCAGCAGCCAATGGTCGGGGAGCTCCTACAATGAGCAGTTCTTC. This codes for CASSQWSGSSYNEQFF.

This clonotype has a count of ten or more. This rearrangement joins TRBV7-9 to TRBJ2-2; D uncertain. Trimming left V 3 bases short and J 7 bases short, with 9 bases between. This CDR3 comprises 13 residues. Looked up from germline, CDR1 is SEHNR and CDR2 is FQNEAQ (reference sequence). The CDR3 loop reads CASSFVGGGELFF. The CDR3 DNA reads as TGTGCCAGCAGCTTCGTTGGTGGCGGGGAGCTGTTTTTT.

This clonotype has at least ten counts. V and J are TRBV7-6 and TRBJ2-2, with a possible D match to TRBD1 (6 bases). Germline values: CDR1 SGHVS, CDR2 FNYEAQ. The V end was cut by 3 bases, the J end by 5 bases, with 7 bases between. The CDR3 spans 13 residues. CDR3 nucleotide sequence: TGTGCCAGCAGCTTTACAGGGACCGGGGAGCTGTTTTTT. This translates into CASSFTGTGELFF.

This clonotype appeared a few times. The chain has TRBV7-9 and TRBJ2-4, with D hard to call. CDR1 and CDR2 from the germline V gene are SEHNR and FQNEAQ (reference sequence). Trimming took 1 base from V and 0 from J, leaving 4 bases between them. This CDR3 is built from 14 residues. CDR3 DNA sequence: TGTGCCAGCAGCTTAGTAGAAGCCAAAAACATTCAGTACTTC. The encoded protein is CASSLVEAKNIQYF.

With respect to this clonotype: Possible read error: a much larger clone is one base away. The rearrangement uses TRBV4-1 and TRBJ1-5; maybe TRBD1 (5 bases). V dropped 3 bases and J dropped 5 bases, with 14 bases sitting between them. The CDR3 sequence is 15 residues long. Germline CDR1 is MGHRA and CDR2 is YSYEKL. This CDR3 reads CASSQIIGDYQPQHF. CDR3 coding DNA: TGCGCCAGCAGCCAGATTATAGGGGACTATCAGCCCCAGCATTTT.

Only a few counts were recorded for this clonotype. V and J are TRBV7-9 and TRBJ2-2; TRBD2 agrees at 8 bases. Germline loops: CDR1 SEHNR, CDR2 FQNEAQ (reference sequence). V gave up 5 bases and J gave up 3 bases; unmatched junction bases: 8. The CDR3 consists of 16 residues. In nucleotides, the CDR3 is TGTGCCAGCAGCCCAAGCCCTAGCGGGTACACCGGGGAGCTGTTTTTT. Amino acids: CASSPSPSGYTGELFF.

This clonotype occurred many times. This CDR3 is CASSSGQNTEAFF. The DNA of the CDR3 is TGTGCCAGCAGTTCCGGACAGAACACTGAAGCTTTCTTT. The chain uses TRBV11-2 and TRBJ1-1, with D tentatively TRBD1 (5 bases). The CDR3 is made up of 13 amino acids. The germline V and J ends were trimmed by 6 bases and 1 base, with 9 bases remaining between them. Germline V gives CDR1 SGHAT, CDR2 FQNNGV.

There are a few counts of this clonotype. The CDR3 reads CAISEMGMGSYSNQPQHF. Written as DNA, the CDR3 is TGTGCCATCAGTGAAATGGGGATGGGATCATATAGCAATCAGCCCCAGCATTTT. V usage is TRBV10-3 and J usage is TRBJ1-5; D remains ambiguous. Germline V gene data show CDR1 as ENHRY and CDR2 as SYGVKD. The CDR3 spans 18 residues. The germline V and J ends were trimmed by 3 bases and 0 bases, with 18 bases remaining between them.

Many counts were recorded for this clonotype. The chain joins TRBV6-6 to TRBJ1-5, with 8 bases aligning to TRBD1. Germline loops: CDR1 MNHNY, CDR2 SVGAGI (reference sequence). With V trimmed by 4 bases and J by 7 bases, 12 bases remained unmatched. The CDR3 totals 16 residues. The CDR3 spells CASSSADRQGIQPQHF. The CDR3 DNA follows: TGTGCCAGCAGTTCCGCCGATCGACAGGGGATACAGCCCCAGCATTTT.

This clonotype has ten or more counts. This rearrangement joins TRBV7-9 to TRBJ2-1; possible D gene TRBD2, 6 bases. Trimming removed 6 bases from V and 6 bases from J, with 15 bases in between. The CDR3 has 14 amino acids. From germline, CDR1 is SEHNR and CDR2 FQNEAQ (reference sequence). CDR3 amino acids: CASRSGTLSNEQFF. CDR3 DNA: TGTGCCAGCAGGTCCGGGACTCTGTCCAATGAGCAGTTCTTC.

With regard to this clonotype: One base away lies a much larger clone, so this may be a sequencing read error. The rearrangement uses TRBV7-9 and TRBJ1-1; D ambiguous. The germline gives CDR1 SEHNR, CDR2 FQNEAQ (reference sequence). CDR3 length: 14 amino acids. The V end was cut by 3 bases, the J end by 0 bases, with 8 bases between. The CDR3 DNA is TGTGCCAGCAGCTTGGAGTTTTTGAACACTGAAGCTTTCTTT. Encoded protein: CASSLEFLNTEAFF.

A word on this clonotype: It may be a read error: a sequence one base away is much more abundant. The chain carries TRBV27 and TRBJ1-5; a possible D gene is TRBD1 (5 bases). The CDR3 covers 15 residues. Trimming cost V 2 bases and J 2 bases, with 10 bases left between them. In germline, CDR1 is MNHEY, CDR2 SMNVEV (reference sequence). This CDR3 is CASSLRDGGNQPQHF. The CDR3 DNA sequence: TGTGCCAGCAGTTTAAGGGACGGAGGCAATCAGCCCCAGCATTTT.

This clonotype was picked up a small number of times. The chain has TRBV5-1 and TRBJ1-1; 9 bases align to TRBD1. CDR1 and CDR2 (germline): SGHRS, YFSETQ. V shed 3 bases and J 1 base; nucleotides not matched to a gene: 7. CDR3 size: 16 residues. The CDR3 nucleotides read TGCGCCAGCAGCTACGGACAGGGGAATAGGAACACTGAAGCTTTCTTT. Amino acid sequence: CASSYGQGNRNTEAFF.

The table lists this clonotype with many counts. The chain combines TRBV7-9 with TRBJ2-7, with 9 bases lining up with TRBD1. CDR3 length equals 15 residues. Germline CDR1 reads SEHNR; CDR2 reads FQNEAQ (reference sequence). With V trimmed by 5 bases and J by 0 bases, 5 bases remained unmatched. The CDR3 nucleotides are TGTGCCAGCAGCGGGGGGACAGGGAGCTCCTACGAGCAGTACTTC. It yields the protein CASSGGTGSSYEQYF.

This clonotype was seen many times. The rearrangement links TRBV30 to TRBJ2-7; 9 bases fit TRBD2. J gave up 7 bases and V 2 bases, and 3 bases lay outside the gene matches. The CDR3 is 12 amino acids. The germline CDR1 and CDR2 sequences are GTSNPN and SVGIG (reference sequence). The CDR3 region is CAWSLLAGEQYF. The CDR3 DNA reads TGTGCCTGGAGTCTCCTAGCGGGAGAGCAGTACTTC.

The CDR3 sequence: CASSLIMNEQFF. CDR3 coding DNA: TGTGCCAGCAGCTTGATAATGAATGAGCAGTTCTTC. The V and J genes are TRBV5-5 and TRBJ2-1; the D is unclear. CDR1 is SGHKS and CDR2 is YYEKEE in the germline V gene (reference sequence). This CDR3 region has 12 residues. The germline V and J ends were trimmed by 1 base and 7 bases, with 6 bases remaining between them.